The TCR beta chain under discussion was sequenced for a study of T cells after posttransplantation cyclophosphamide. General study results and limits: Donor-recipient repertoire similarity was low at 1-2 months, rising over year one. Recipient CMV seropositivity and CMV reactivation strongly tracked TRB clonality.

Data came from immunoSEQ multiplex PCR; TCRdb stores just in-frame clones and leaves some out. This sample comprises 40,000 to 60,000 clones, none seen once only. Worth noting for this clone: Antigen: not known.

The CDR3 spans 16 residues. In germline, CDR1 is SGHKS, CDR2 YYEKEE (reference sequence). The material sequenced was PBMCs. The TCR was taken from a middle-aged man in good health, CMV-negative, and a related stem cell transplant donor. The V gene is TRBV5-5, the J gene TRBJ2-5; the match to TRBD2 covers 13 bases. The closer fit of TRBJ2-7 to the DNA end suggests the J call may be wrong. The CDR3 bases are TGTGCCAGCAGCCCCAGACTAGCGGGAGGAACTTACGAGCAGTACTTC. It translates to CASSPRLAGGTYEQYF.